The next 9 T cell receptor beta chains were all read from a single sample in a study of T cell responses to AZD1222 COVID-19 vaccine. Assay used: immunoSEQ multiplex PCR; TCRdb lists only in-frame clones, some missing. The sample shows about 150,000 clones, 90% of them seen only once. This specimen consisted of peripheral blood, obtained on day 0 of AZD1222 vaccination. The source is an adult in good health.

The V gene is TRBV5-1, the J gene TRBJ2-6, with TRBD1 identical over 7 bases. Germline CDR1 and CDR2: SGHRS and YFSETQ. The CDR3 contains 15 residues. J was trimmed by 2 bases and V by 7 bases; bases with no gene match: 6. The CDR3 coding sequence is TGCGCCAGCTCCGACAGGGCCACTGGGGCCAACGTCCTGACTTTC. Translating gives CASSDRATGANVLTF.

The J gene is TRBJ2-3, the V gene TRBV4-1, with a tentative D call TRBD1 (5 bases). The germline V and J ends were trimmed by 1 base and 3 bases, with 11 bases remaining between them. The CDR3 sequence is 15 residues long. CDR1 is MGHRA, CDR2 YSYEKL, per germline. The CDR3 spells CASSQAAGRTDTQYF. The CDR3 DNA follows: TGCGCCAGCAGCCAAGCGGCAGGGCGGACAGATACGCAGTATTTT.

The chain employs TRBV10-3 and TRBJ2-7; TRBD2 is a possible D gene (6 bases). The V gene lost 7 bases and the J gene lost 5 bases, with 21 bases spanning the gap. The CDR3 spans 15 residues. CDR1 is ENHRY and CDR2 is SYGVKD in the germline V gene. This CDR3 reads CAIIDPFGSSDEQYF. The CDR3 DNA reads TGTGCCATCATTGACCCCTTCGGGAGTAGCGACGAGCAGTACTTC.

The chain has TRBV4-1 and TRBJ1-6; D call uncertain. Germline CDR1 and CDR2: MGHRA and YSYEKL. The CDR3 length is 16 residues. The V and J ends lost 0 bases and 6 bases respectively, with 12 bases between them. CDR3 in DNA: TGCGCCAGCAGCCAAGAAACATTTATCCTTAATTCACCCCTCCACTTT. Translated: CASSQETFILNSPLHF.

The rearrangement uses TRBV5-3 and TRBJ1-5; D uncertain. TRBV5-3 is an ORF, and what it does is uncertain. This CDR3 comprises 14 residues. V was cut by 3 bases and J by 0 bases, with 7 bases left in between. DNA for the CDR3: TGTGCCAGAAGCTGGAGGCATAGCAATCAGCCCCAGCATTTT. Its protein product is CARSWRHSNQPQHF.

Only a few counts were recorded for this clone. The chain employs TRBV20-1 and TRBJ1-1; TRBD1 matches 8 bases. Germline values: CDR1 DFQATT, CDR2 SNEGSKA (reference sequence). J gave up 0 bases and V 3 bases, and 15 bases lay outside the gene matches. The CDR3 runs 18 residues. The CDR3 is CSASGLGRQGALNTEAFF. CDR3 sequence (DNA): TGCAGTGCTAGTGGTCTCGGTAGGCAGGGGGCACTGAACACTGAAGCTTTCTTT.

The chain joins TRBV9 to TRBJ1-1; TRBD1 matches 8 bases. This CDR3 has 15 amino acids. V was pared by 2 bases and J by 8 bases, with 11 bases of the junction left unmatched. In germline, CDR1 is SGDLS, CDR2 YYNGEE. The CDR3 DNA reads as TGTGCCAGCAGCGTGGCCGGGACAGGCTTCTCCGAAGCTTTCTTT. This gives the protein CASSVAGTGFSEAFF.

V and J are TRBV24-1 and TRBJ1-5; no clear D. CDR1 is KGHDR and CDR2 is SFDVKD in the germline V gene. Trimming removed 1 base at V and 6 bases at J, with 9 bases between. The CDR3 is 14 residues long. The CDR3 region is CATSDFSGFQPQHF. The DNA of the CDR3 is TGTGCCACCAGTGATTTTTCGGGGTTTCAGCCCCAGCATTTT.

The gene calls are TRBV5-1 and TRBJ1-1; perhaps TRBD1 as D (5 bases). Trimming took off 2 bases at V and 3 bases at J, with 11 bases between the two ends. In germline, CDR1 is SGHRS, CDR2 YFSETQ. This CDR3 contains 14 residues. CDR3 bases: TGCGCCAGCAGCTTCAGGGCACCGTACACTGAAGCTTTCTTT. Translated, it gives CASSFRAPYTEAFF.